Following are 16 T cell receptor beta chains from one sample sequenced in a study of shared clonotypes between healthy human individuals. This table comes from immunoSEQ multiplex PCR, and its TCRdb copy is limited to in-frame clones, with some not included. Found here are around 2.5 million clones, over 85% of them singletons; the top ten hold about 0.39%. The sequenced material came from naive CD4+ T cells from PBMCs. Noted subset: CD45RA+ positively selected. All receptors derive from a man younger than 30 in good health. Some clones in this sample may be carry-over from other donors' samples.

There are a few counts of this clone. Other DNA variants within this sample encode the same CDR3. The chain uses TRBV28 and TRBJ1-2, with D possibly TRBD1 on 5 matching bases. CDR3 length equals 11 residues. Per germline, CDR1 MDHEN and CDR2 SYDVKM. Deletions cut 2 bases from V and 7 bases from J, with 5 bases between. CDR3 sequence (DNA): TGTGCCAGCAGTTTAGGGGCTGGCTACACCTTC. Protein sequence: CASSLGAGYTF.

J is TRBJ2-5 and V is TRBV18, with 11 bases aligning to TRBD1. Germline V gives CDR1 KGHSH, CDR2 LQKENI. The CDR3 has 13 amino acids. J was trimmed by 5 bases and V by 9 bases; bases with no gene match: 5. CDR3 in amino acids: CASKDRGLETQYF. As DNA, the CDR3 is TGTGCCAGTAAGGACAGGGGGCTTGAGACCCAGTACTTC.

The CDR3 sequence: CASSQDRTSGNTIYF. Written as DNA, the CDR3 is TGTGCCAGCAGCCAGGACAGGACCTCTGGAAACACCATATATTTT. This chain joins TRBV5-4 and TRBJ1-3, with 7 bases aligning to TRBD1. The CDR3 is 15 residues long. V was clipped by 4 bases and J by 0 bases; unmatched bases: 4. Germline CDR1 is SGHNT and CDR2 is YYREEE (reference sequence).

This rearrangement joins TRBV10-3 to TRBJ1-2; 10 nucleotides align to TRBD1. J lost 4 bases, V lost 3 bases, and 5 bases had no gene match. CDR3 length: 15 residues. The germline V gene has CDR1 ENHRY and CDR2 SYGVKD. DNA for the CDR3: TGTGCCATCAGTGATCTGGGACAGGGGCCCTATGGCTACACCTTC. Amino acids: CAISDLGQGPYGYTF.

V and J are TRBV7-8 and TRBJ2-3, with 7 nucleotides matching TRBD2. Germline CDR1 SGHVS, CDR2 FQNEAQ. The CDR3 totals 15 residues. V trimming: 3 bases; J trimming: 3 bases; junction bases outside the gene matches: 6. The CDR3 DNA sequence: TGTGCCAGCAGCTTGTCAACTAGCGCAACAGATACGCAGTATTTT. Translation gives CASSLSTSATDTQYF. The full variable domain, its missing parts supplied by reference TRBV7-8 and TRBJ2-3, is GAGVSQSPRYKVAKRGQDVALRCDPISGHVSLFWYQQALGQGPEFLTYFQNEAQLDKSGLPSDRFFAERPEGSVSTLKIQRTQQEDSAVYLCASSLSTSATDTQYFGPGTRLTVL.

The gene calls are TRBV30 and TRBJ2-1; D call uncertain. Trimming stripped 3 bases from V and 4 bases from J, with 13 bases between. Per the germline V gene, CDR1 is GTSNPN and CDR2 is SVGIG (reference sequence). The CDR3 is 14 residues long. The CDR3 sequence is CAWSDLGIYNEQFF. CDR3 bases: TGTGCCTGGAGCGATCTTGGTATTTACAATGAGCAGTTCTTC.

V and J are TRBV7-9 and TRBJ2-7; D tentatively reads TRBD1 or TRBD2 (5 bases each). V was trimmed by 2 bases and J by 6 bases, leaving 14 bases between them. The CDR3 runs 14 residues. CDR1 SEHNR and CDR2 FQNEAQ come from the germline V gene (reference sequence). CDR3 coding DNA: TGTGCCAGCAGCTTATCGGGGACGTGGAGCGAGCAGTACTTC. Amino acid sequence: CASSLSGTWSEQYF.

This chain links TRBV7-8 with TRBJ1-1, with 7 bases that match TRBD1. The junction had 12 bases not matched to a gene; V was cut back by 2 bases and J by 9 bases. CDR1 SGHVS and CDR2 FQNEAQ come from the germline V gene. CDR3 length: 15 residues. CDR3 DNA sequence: TGTGCCAGCAGCTTAATCGCCTCTAGACAGGGCCAAGCTTTCTTT. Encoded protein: CASSLIASRQGQAFF.

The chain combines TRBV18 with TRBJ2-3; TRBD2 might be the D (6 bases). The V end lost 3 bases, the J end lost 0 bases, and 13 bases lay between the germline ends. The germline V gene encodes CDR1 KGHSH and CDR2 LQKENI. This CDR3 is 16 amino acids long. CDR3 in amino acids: CASSPGLGFSTDTQYF. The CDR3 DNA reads TGTGCCAGCTCACCGGGACTCGGGTTTAGCACAGATACGCAGTATTTT.

CDR3 amino acids: CASSQAGGGPYEQYF. As DNA, the CDR3 is TGTGCCAGCAGCCAAGCGGGAGGGGGACCTTACGAGCAGTACTTC. The chain combines TRBV4-2 with TRBJ2-7, with 8 bases that match TRBD2. V shed 1 base and J 4 bases; nucleotides not matched to a gene: 6. This CDR3 comprises 15 residues. Germline V lookup: CDR1 LGHNA, CDR2 YNFKEQ.

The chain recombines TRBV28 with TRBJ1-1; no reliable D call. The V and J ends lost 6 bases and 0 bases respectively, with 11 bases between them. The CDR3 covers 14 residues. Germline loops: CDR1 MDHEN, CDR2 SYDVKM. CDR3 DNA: TGTGCCAGCAGAAACGGCTCTCTGAACACTGAAGCTTTCTTT. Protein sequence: CASRNGSLNTEAFF. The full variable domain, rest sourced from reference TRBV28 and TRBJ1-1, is DVKVTQSSRYLVKRTGEKVFLECVQDMDHENMFWYRQDPGLGLRLIYFSYDVKMKEKGDIPEGYSVSREKKERFSLILESASTNQTSMYLCASRNGSLNTEAFFGQGTRLTVV.

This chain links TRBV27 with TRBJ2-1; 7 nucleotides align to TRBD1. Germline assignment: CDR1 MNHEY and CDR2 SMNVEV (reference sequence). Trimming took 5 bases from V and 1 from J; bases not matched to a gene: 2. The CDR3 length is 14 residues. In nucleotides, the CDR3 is TGTGCCAGCAGTAGGGGACAGTCCTACAATGAGCAGTTCTTC. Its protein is CASSRGQSYNEQFF.

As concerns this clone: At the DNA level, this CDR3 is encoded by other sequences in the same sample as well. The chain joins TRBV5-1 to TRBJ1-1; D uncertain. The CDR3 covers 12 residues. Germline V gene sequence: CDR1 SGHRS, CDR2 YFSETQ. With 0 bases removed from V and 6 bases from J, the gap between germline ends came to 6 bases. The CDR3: CASSLAGSEAFF. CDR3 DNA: TGCGCCAGCAGCTTGGCCGGTTCTGAAGCTTTCTTT.

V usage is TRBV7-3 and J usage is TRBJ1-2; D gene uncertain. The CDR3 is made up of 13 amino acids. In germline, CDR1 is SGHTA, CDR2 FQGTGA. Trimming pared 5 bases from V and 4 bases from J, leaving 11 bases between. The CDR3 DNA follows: TGTGCCAGCAGCCCCTCTCGGGCCTATGGCTACACCTTC. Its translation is CASSPSRAYGYTF.

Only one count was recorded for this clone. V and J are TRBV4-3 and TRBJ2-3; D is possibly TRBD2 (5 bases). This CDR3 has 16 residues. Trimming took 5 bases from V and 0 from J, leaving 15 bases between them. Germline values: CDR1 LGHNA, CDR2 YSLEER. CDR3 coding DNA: TGCGCCAGCAGCGTGGGAGTGCCCACTAGCACAGATACGCAGTATTTT. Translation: CASSVGVPTSTDTQYF.

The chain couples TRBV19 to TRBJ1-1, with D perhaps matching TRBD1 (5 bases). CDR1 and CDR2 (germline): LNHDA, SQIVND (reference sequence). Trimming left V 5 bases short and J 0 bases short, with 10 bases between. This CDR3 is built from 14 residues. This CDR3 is CASSPQTVNTEAFF. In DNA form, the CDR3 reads TGTGCCAGTAGTCCCCAGACAGTGAACACTGAAGCTTTCTTT. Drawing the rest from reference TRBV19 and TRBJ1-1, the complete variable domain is DGGITQSPKYLFRKEGQNVTLSCEQNLNHDAMYWYRQDPGQGLRLIYYSQIVNDFQKGDIAEGYSVSREKKESFPLTVTSAQKNPTAFYLCASSPQTVNTEAFFGQGTRLTVV.